A selection of T cell receptor beta chains follows, all from one sample in a study of human T cells and chemical hapten exposure. TCRdb reanalysed the RACE reads using MiXCR and keeps one entry per CDR3 protein. This sample yields nearly 95,000 distinct CDR3 sequences, of which 11% are seen a single time; over 2% belongs to the top ten. Sequenced material: whole blood, taken in connection with sensitization to the hapten diphenylcyclopropenone (DPC). The receptors here all came from a man between 40 and 49 years old with alopecia areata. Some clones in this sample may be carry-over from other donors' samples. CDR3s include the opening cysteine and the closing phenylalanine or tryptophan. A D gene is named only where the DNA matches it firmly. The size of a clone is reported for some rows only, either as once, few or many, or as a class for expanded clones.

J | V | size | D | DNA | CDR3
TRBJ1-1 | TRBV7-9 | many | . | TGTGCCAGCAGCGAAGGGGGGGCAGGAGAAGCTTTCTTT | CASSEGGAGEAFF
TRBJ2-5 | TRBV28 | . | . | TGTGCCAGCAAGGCCCCAAAAGAGACCCAGTACTTC | CASKAPKETQYF
TRBJ2-3 | TRBV28 | few | . | TGTGCCAGCAGGGCCGGGACTCCGCTAAGGAGGGATACGCAGTATTTT | CASRAGTPLRRDTQYF
TRBJ1-1 | TRBV20-1 | few | . | TGCAGTGCCAGGGAGGGGGGCGTGAACACTGAAGCTTTCTTT | CSAREGGVNTEAFF
TRBJ2-3 | TRBV20-1 | many | TRBD1 | TGCAGTGCTAGACTACAGGGGCCAGATACGCAGTATTTT | CSARLQGPDTQYF
TRBJ1-5 | TRBV10-2 | few | TRBD1 | TGCGCCAGCAGTACAGGGGGCGTCGGTCAGCCCCAGCATTTT | CASSTGGVGQPQHF
TRBJ2-7 | TRBV10-3 | . | TRBD1 | TGTGCCATCAGTGGCCGGGACAGGGTTTACGACGAGCAGTACTTC | CAISGRDRVYDEQYF
TRBJ1-6 | TRBV27 | many | . | TGTGCCAGCAGTTGGGTGGGGCGTAATTCACCCCTCCACTTT | CASSWVGRNSPLHF
TRBJ2-4 | TRBV5-1 | few | TRBD1 | TGCGCCAGCAGCCCAACAGGGGGGAACATTCAGTACTTC | CASSPTGGNIQYF
TRBJ2-6 | TRBV20-1 | few | . | TGCAGTGCTAGAGATTTCTCTGGGGCCAACGTCCTGACTTTC | CSARDFSGANVLTF
TRBJ2-1 | TRBV29-1 | many | TRBD2 | TGCAGCGTGACCCTACTAGCGGGAGCCATCTACAATGAGCAGTTCTTC | CSVTLLAGAIYNEQFF
TRBJ2-4 | TRBV7-6 | few | . | TGTGCCAGCAGCTGGGGCACCGGGACATTTCAGTACTTC | CASSWGTGTFQYF
TRBJ2-2 | TRBV3-1 | . | . | TGTGCCAGCAGCCAAGTACCGGGGGAGACCGGGGAGCTGTTTTTT | CASSQVPGETGELFF
TRBJ2-7 | TRBV29-1 | . | TRBD1 | TGCAGCGTTGGGGAGACAGGGGGGTCCTACGAGCAGTACTTC | CSVGETGGSYEQYF
TRBJ2-3 | TRBV7-2 | many | TRBD2 | TGTGCCAGCAGCCGGACTAGCGGGTACACAGATACGCAGTATTTT | CASSRTSGYTDTQYF
TRBJ2-3 | TRBV5-1 | . | TRBD2 | TGCGCCAGCAGCTCGCGAGCGGGAGGGCTCAGCACAGATACGCAGTATTTT | CASSSRAGGLSTDTQYF
TRBJ1-5 | TRBV3-1 | . | . | TGTGCCAGCAGCCAGAGGGGGTACAATCAGCCCCAGCATTTT | CASSQRGYNQPQHF
TRBJ2-1 | TRBV11-2 | . | . | TGTGCCAGCAGCCTTGGACAATCCTACAATGAGCAGTTCTTC | CASSLGQSYNEQFF
TRBJ2-3 | TRBV29-1 | few | TRBD1 | TGCAGCGTTGGATTTTCCGGGACAGTCACAGATACGCAGTATTTT | CSVGFSGTVTDTQYF
TRBJ1-2 | TRBV25-1 | few | . | TGTGCCAGCGGGCGGGACGGAGCTAACTATGGCTACACCTTC | CASGRDGANYGYTF
TRBJ1-5 | TRBV12-3/TRBV12-4 | few | . | TGTGCCAGCAGTTCCCGGGATTTCAATCAGCCCCAGCATTTT | CASSSRDFNQPQHF